This is a list of T cell receptor beta chains from one sample in a study of chemoradiotherapy in HPV16-positive cancers. TCRdb's table, derived via immunoSEQ multiplex PCR, lists solely in-frame clones and lacks some. This table holds thousands of clones, 70% to 85% found once. Sequenced material: tumor tissue, taken from a patient who underwent chemoradiotherapy. The receptors here all came from a human donor with HPV-associated anogenital cancer. Each CDR3 is given with its conserved first and last residue. D genes are given only for firm matches. Where a row states a size, it is once, few, many or the class of an expanded clone; other rows omit it.

NA | TRBJ2-1 | TRBD2 | TRBV7-2 | TGTGCCAGCAGCTCACAGACGGGAGCGGGGGGCACCTACAATGAGCAGTTCTTC | CASSSQTGAGGTYNEQFF
NA | TRBJ2-1 | TRBD2 | TRBV5-5 | TGTGCCAGCAGCAGACTAGCGGGGGGGCCCTACAATGAGCAGTTCTTC | CASSRLAGGPYNEQFF
NA | TRBJ2-3 | NA | TRBV5-1 | TGCGCCAGCAGCTTGCTCCAAATGGGCACAGATACGCAGTATTTT | CASSLLQMGTDTQYF
NA | TRBJ2-2 | TRBD2 | TRBV18 | TGTGCCAGCTCTCACACCCCCGGGCGGGGGGCCAACACCGGGGAGCTGTTTTTT | CASSHTPGRGANTGELFF
NA | TRBJ1-2 | NA | TRBV6-6 | TGTGCCAGCAGCCCTAATTTGGACAGCTATGGCTACACCTTC | CASSPNLDSYGYTF
NA | TRBJ1-2 | TRBD1 | TRBV5-4 | TGTGCCAGCAGCTCCGGGACAGGAACCTTCTATGGCTACACCTTC | CASSSGTGTFYGYTF
NA | TRBJ1-2 | NA | TRBV14 | TGTGCCAGCAGCCAAGCCATGCCTGTTGGGAGCGGCTACACCTTC | CASSQAMPVGSGYTF
NA | TRBJ2-1 | TRBD2 | TRBV4-2 | TGTGCCAGCAGCCAACGAACTAGCGGGGGCGTTGAGCAGTTCTTC | CASSQRTSGGVEQFF
NA | TRBJ1-2 | NA | TRBV5-1 | TGCGCCAGCAGCGTGACAGCTAACTATGGCTACACCTTC | CASSVTANYGYTF
NA | TRBJ2-7 | TRBD1 | TRBV6-5 | TGTGCCAGCAGTTACTCGAGGCAGGGGGACTACGAGCAGTACTTC | CASSYSRQGDYEQYF
NA | TRBJ2-3 | NA | TRBV28 | TGTGCCAGCAGTTTTTGGGGGCGCCTGACAACAGATACGCAGTATTTT | CASSFWGRLTTDTQYF
NA | TRBJ2-1 | TRBD1 | TRBV6-1 | TGTGCCAGCAGTGAATTGGGACAGGGTTCCAATGAGCAGTTCTTC | CASSELGQGSNEQFF
few | TRBJ2-7 | TRBD1 | TRBV28 | TGTGCCAGTGGGGGGCAGGGGGCCGGGTCCTACGAGCAGTACTTC | CASGGQGAGSYEQYF
NA | TRBJ1-1 | NA | TRBV19 | TGTGCCAGTAGTATAAGCCAGGGCGGTGAAGCTTTCTTT | CASSISQGGEAFF
few | TRBJ1-2 | TRBD1 | TRBV19 | TGTGCCAGTAGTATAGCTACAGGGGGCAGCTATGGCTACACCTTC | CASSIATGGSYGYTF
NA | TRBJ1-3 | NA | TRBV15 | TGTGCCACCAGCACCAGACAGTCTTCTGGAAACACCATATATTTT | CATSTRQSSGNTIYF
NA | TRBJ2-1 | NA | TRBV7-2 | TGTGCCAGCAGCTTAGCGGGGGGGCCCTACAATGAGCAGTTCTTC | CASSLAGGPYNEQFF
NA | TRBJ2-3 | NA | TRBV5-1 | TGCGCCAGCAGCTTGGCTGGGACCACGGACGCAGATACGCAGTATTTT | CASSLAGTTDADTQYF
NA | TRBJ1-3 | NA | TRBV7-9 | TGTGCCAGCAGCTTCAGGGTCCCCTCTGGAAACACCATATATTTT | CASSFRVPSGNTIYF
NA | TRBJ2-1 | NA | TRBV27 | TGTGCCAGCAGTTTCAACGGGCAGGGAGGCTATGAGCAGTTCTTC | CASSFNGQGGYEQFF
NA | TRBJ1-5 | NA | TRBV27 | TGTGCCAGCAGTTTCCAGGGCGCGGGCAATCAGCCCCAGCATTTT | CASSFQGAGNQPQHF
few | TRBJ1-6 | TRBD1 | TRBV5-1 | TGCGCCAGCAGCCGGGACAGGGGAAATTCACCCCTCCACTTT | CASSRDRGNSPLHF
once | TRBJ2-3 | TRBD2 | TRBV11-2 | TGTGCCAGCAGCCCTTGGACTAGTAGCACAGATACGCAGTATTTT | CASSPWTSSTDTQYF
NA | TRBJ2-3 | NA | TRBV29-1 | TGCAGCGTTGAAGATGGCGCAGATACGCAGTATTTT | CSVEDGADTQYF
NA | TRBJ1-2 | NA | TRBV4-1 | TGCGCCAGCAGACTTTCGGTCCTGGGAGACTATGGCTACACCTTC | CASRLSVLGDYGYTF
NA | TRBJ2-6 | NA | TRBV2 | TGTGCCAGCGTTGGGCTGCCCCTCTCTGGGGCCAACGTCCTGACTTTC | CASVGLPLSGANVLTF
NA | TRBJ2-1 | NA | TRBV28 | TGTGCCAGCTGTAACAGTCAAAATGAGCAGTTCTTC | CASCNSQNEQFF
NA | TRBJ2-5 | TRBD2 | TRBV5-5 | TGTGCCAGCAGCTTGTCGGCGGGGGGGCTAGAGACCCAGTACTTC | CASSLSAGGLETQYF
NA | TRBJ2-7 | NA | TRBV2 | TGTGCCAGCACCGGCAGGGGTAGCGAGCAGTACTTC | CASTGRGSEQYF
NA | TRBJ1-4 | TRBD1 | TRBV15 | TGTGCCACTCGGACAGGGTCTAATGAAAAACTGTTTTTT | CATRTGSNEKLFF
NA | TRBJ2-1 | TRBD2 | TRBV5-1 | TGCGCCAGCAGCTTGTGGGGGAGGGATGAGCAGTTCTTC | CASSLWGRDEQFF
NA | TRBJ1-6 | NA | TRBV27 | TGTGCCAGCAGGACAGCTTCTTCACCCCTCCACTTT | CASRTASSPLHF
NA | TRBJ1-2 | TRBD1 | TRBV9 | TGTGCCAGCAGCGCCGGGCCGGGACAGGGACCCTACACCTTC | CASSAGPGQGPYTF
NA | TRBJ1-1 | TRBD1 | TRBV11-1 | TGTGCCAGCAGCCACGGGACAGGGACAGATTTCGAAGCTTTCTTT | CASSHGTGTDFEAFF
NA | TRBJ2-3 | TRBD1 | TRBV29-1 | TGCAGCGACCGACAGGGGGCAGGAGATACGCAGTATTTT | CSDRQGAGDTQYF
NA | TRBJ2-3 | NA | TRBV2 | TGTGCCAGCAGACTTCGGACAGACACAGATACGCAGTATTTT | CASRLRTDTDTQYF
NA | TRBJ2-3 | TRBD1 | TRBV7-3 | TGTGCCAGCAGCCCGGGACAGAGCACAGATACGCAGTATTTT | CASSPGQSTDTQYF
NA | TRBJ1-2 | NA | TRBV19 | TGTGCCAGTGGGGGCGCCGATACTTATGGCTACACCTTC | CASGGADTYGYTF
NA | TRBJ2-7 | NA | TRBV6-5 | TGTGCCGCGAAACGAGAAGGACTTTCCGACGAGCAGTACTTC | CAAKREGLSDEQYF
NA | TRBJ2-3 | NA | TRBV7-9 | TGTGCCAGCAGCTTAGGGGGGCCGGATACGCAGTATTTT | CASSLGGPDTQYF
NA | TRBJ2-1 | TRBD2 | TRBV27 | TGTGCCAGCAGACGCGGGGGGCCGAGCTCCTACAATGAGCAGTTCTTC | CASRRGGPSSYNEQFF
NA | TRBJ1-5 | NA | TRBV29-1 | TGCAGCGCTGGACTCCTAGATCAGCCCCAGCATTTT | CSAGLLDQPQHF